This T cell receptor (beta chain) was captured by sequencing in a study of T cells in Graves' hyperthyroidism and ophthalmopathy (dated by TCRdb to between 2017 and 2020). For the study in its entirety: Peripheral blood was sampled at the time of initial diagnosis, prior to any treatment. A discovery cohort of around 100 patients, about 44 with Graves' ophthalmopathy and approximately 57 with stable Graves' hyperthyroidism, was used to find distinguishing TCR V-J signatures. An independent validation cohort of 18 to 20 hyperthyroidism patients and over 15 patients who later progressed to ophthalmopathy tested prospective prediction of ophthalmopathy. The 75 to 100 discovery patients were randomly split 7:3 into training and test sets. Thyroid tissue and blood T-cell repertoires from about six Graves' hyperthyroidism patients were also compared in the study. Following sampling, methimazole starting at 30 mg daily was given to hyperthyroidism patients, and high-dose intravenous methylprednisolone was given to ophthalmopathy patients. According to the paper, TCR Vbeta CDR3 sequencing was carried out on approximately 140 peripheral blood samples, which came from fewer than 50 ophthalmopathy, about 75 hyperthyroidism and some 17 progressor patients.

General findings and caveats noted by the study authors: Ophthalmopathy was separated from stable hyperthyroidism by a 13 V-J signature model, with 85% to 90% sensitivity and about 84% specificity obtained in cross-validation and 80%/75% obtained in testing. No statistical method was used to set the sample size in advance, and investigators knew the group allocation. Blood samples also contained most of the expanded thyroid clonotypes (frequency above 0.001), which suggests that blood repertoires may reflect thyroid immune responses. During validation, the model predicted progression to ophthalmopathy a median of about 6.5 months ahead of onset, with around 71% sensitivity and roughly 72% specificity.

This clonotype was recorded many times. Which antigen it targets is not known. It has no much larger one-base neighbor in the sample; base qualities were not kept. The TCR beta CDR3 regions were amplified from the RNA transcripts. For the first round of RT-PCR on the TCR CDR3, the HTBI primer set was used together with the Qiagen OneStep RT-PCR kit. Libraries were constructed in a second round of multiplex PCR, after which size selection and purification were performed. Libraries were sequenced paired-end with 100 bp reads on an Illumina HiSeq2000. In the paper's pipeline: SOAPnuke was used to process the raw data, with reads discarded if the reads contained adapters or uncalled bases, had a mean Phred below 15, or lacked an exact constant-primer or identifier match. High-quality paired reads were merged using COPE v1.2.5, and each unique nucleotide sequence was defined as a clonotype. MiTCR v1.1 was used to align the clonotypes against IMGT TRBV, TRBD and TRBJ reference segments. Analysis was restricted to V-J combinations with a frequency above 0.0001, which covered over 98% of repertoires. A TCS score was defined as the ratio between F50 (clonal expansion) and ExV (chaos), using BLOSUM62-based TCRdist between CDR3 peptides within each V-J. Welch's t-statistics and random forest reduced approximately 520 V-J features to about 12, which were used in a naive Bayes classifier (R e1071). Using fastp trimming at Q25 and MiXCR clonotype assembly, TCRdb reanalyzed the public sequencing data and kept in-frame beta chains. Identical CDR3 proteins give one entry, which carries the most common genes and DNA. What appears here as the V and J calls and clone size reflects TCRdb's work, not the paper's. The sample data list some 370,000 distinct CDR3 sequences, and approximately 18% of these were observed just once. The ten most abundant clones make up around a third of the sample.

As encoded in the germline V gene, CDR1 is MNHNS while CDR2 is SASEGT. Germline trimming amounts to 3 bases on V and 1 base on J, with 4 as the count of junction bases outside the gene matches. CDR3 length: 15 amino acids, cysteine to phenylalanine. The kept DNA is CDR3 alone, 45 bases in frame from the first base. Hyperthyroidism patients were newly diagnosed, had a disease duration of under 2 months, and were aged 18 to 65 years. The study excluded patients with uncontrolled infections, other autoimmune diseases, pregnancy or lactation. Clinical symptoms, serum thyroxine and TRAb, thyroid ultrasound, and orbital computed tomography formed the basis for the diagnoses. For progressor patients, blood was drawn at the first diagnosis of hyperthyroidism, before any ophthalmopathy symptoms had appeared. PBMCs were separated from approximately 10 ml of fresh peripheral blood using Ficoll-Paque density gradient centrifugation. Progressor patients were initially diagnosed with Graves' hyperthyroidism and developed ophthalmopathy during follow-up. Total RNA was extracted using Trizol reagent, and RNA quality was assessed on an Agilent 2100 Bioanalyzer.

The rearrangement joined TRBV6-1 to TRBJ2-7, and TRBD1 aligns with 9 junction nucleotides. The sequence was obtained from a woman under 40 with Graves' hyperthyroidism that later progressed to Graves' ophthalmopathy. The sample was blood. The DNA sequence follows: TGTGCCAGCAGTGAGATAGGGACAGGGTCCTACGAGCAGTACTTC. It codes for CASSEIGTGSYEQYF.